The T cell receptor (beta chain) under discussion was sequenced for a study of shared clonotypes between healthy human individuals. Method: immunoSEQ multiplex PCR; TCRdb's copy keeps in-frame clones and lacks some. The sample contains hundreds of thousands of clones, 55% to 85% of which appear only once. The V end was cut by 1 base, the J end by 5 bases, with 14 bases between. CDR3 size: 14 residues. Germline values: CDR1 SQVTM, CDR2 ANQGSEA. This chain links TRBV29-1 with TRBJ2-5; TRBD1 is a possible D gene (6 bases). Sequences were obtained from memory CD4+ T cells sorted from blood. Subset: CD45RA-negative fraction. The TCR comes from a woman in her thirties in good health. The chain's CDR3 is CSVEGGTLRETQYF. The CDR3 DNA is TGCAGCGTTGAAGGTGGGACACTCCGGGAGACCCAGTACTTC.